This T cell receptor beta chain was captured by sequencing in a study of beta chain features in type 1 diabetes. Findings and caveats of the study: TCRB CDR3s from Type 1 diabetes patients were moderately but significantly shorter in all four CD4+ subsets.

Sequencing targeted expressed TCRB transcripts, as all isolated RNA had been reverse transcribed. Repertoires were generated with immunoSEQ multiplex PCR, while TCRdb's copy carries only in-frame clones and drops some. This sample has just under 150,000 clones, with around 9.3% found just once. In its sample, this clone was seen a few times. Antigen: not known. The sample holds other DNA sequences that translate to the same CDR3. Using CD45RO/CCR7/CD25/CD127/CD95/CD27, CD4+ naive, central memory, regulatory and stem cell-like memory cells were sorted. Purity (above 95%) was reached by all sorted populations. This receptor was identified in a man younger than 35 in good health. The sample consisted of naive CD4+ T cells from blood.

CDR3 nucleotide sequence: TGTGCCAGCAGCGTGGGAGGGGTCAATGAGCAGTTCTTC. Translation gives CASSVGGVNEQFF. The chain joins TRBV9 to TRBJ2-1; 7 bases match TRBD2. CDR3 length: 13 amino acids. J lost 6 bases, V lost 2 bases, and 2 bases had no gene match. Germline loops: CDR1 SGDLS, CDR2 YYNGEE.